Below are 23 T cell receptor beta chains sequenced from a single sample in a study of T-cell reconstitution after alpha-beta-depleted transplantation in children. Construction of the TCRbeta library involved unique molecular identifiers. TCRdb ran MiXCR on the PCR reads and lists one entry per CDR3 protein. This table holds some 280,000 distinct CDR3 sequences, almost 10% found once. Specimen: PBMCs from the stem cell graft donor, collected from the stem cell graft. The receptors here all came from a human donor who donated a stem cell graft to a child with SCID.

This clonotype was seen only a few times. V gene TRBV5-1 combines with J gene TRBJ2-5; D assignment may be TRBD1 or TRBD2 (5 bases each). This CDR3 has 16 residues. V was shortened by 0 bases and J by 5 bases, with 17 bases between the two germline ends. Germline lookup yields CDR1 SGHRS and CDR2 YFSETQ. The CDR3 spells CASSLGGPPERETQYF. The CDR3 nucleotides are TGCGCCAGCAGCTTGGGGGGACCCCCGGAGCGGGAGACCCAGTACTTC.

The chain joins TRBV10-3 to TRBJ2-1, with D possibly matching TRBD2 (6 bases). CDR1 and CDR2 from the germline V gene are ENHRY and SYGVKD. The V and J ends lost 9 bases and 0 bases respectively, with 15 bases between them. This CDR3 contains 15 residues. The CDR3 spells CAMGSPGLSYNEQFF. DNA of the CDR3: TGTGCCATGGGGAGCCCGGGACTCTCCTACAATGAGCAGTTCTTC.

This clonotype was found many times. The V and J genes are TRBV14 and TRBJ2-7; D call uncertain. CDR3 length: 11 residues. V was pared by 3 bases and J by 6 bases, with 6 bases between. CDR1 and CDR2 from the germline V gene are SGHDN and FVKESK. CDR3 amino acids: CASSQYLEQYF. The CDR3 DNA reads TGTGCCAGCAGCCAGTATCTCGAGCAGTACTTC.

A few counts support this clonotype. This chain uses TRBV9 with TRBJ2-6; D remains ambiguous. With 4 bases removed from V and 0 bases from J, the gap between germline ends came to 5 bases. CDR3 length: 14 residues. CDR1 and CDR2 from the germline V gene are SGDLS and YYNGEE. The CDR3 reads CASSSHSGANVLTF. The CDR3 DNA follows: TGTGCCAGCAGCTCCCACTCTGGGGCCAACGTCCTGACTTTC. The variable domain in full, with the rest retrieved from reference TRBV9 and TRBJ2-6, is DSGVTQTPKHLITATGQRVTLRCSPRSGDLSVYWYQQSLDQGLQFLIQYYNGEERAKGNILERFSAQQFPDLHSELNLSSLELGDSALYFCASSSHSGANVLTFGAGSRLTVL.

The chain is built from TRBV24-1 and TRBJ1-1; 10 positions match TRBD1. The V segment lost 10 bases and the J segment 0 bases; nucleotides outside the gene matches: 16. CDR1 is KGHDR and CDR2 is SFDVKD in the germline V gene. CDR3 size: 18 residues. CDR3 in amino acids: CATRLNRQGAPMNTEAFF. CDR3 DNA: TGTGCCACTAGACTAAATAGACAGGGGGCTCCCATGAACACTGAAGCTTTCTTT.

This clonotype was counted at least ten times. The chain employs TRBV20-1 and TRBJ1-6, with TRBD1 identical over 7 bases. This CDR3 region has 15 residues. Germline assignment: CDR1 DFQATT and CDR2 SNEGSKA (reference sequence). Trimming at V came to 0 bases and at J to 9 bases, leaving 8 bases not matched to a gene. CDR3 loop: CSARDNKGAFSPLHF. The CDR3 nucleotides are TGCAGTGCTAGAGATAATAAGGGGGCATTTTCACCCCTCCACTTT.

This clonotype came up a few times. This chain links TRBV5-1 with TRBJ1-2, with D perhaps TRBD1 (5 bases). The CDR3 is 14 amino acids. V lost 2 bases and J lost 4, with 12 bases in between. Germline assignment: CDR1 SGHRS and CDR2 YFSETQ. This CDR3 reads CASSFRGPAYGYTF. As DNA, the CDR3 is TGCGCCAGCAGCTTTCGGGGACCAGCCTATGGCTACACCTTC.

V gene TRBV5-1 combines with J gene TRBJ1-2; D remains unclear. V lost 0 bases and J 4 bases, leaving 10 bases between the germline ends. The CDR3 has 14 amino acids. The germline V gene encodes CDR1 SGHRS and CDR2 YFSETQ. The CDR3, as DNA: TGCGCCAGCAGCTTGGGACCGACCGGCTATGGCTACACCTTC. Residues: CASSLGPTGYGYTF.

This clonotype was observed many times. This chain uses TRBV9 with TRBJ1-6; TRBD1 aligns across 9 bases. This CDR3 spans 14 amino acids. The V and J ends lost 4 bases and 9 bases, in that order; junction bases with no gene match: 5. Germline V gives CDR1 SGDLS, CDR2 YYNGEE. The CDR3 nucleotides read TGTGCCAGCAGCCCCGGGACAGGGCTTTCACCCCTCCACTTT. The encoded protein is CASSPGTGLSPLHF. Supplemented by reference TRBV9 and TRBJ1-6, the full variable domain reads DSGVTQTPKHLITATGQRVTLRCSPRSGDLSVYWYQQSLDQGLQFLIQYYNGEERAKGNILERFSAQQFPDLHSELNLSSLELGDSALYFCASSPGTGLSPLHFGNGTRLTVT.

This clonotype was observed a few times. The V call is TRBV6-6, the J call TRBJ1-6, with D tentatively TRBD1 (6 bases). This CDR3 has 12 amino acids. The ends were cut back, 7 bases at V and 9 bases at J, with 10 bases in the middle. The germline CDR1 and CDR2 sequences are MNHNY and SVGAGI (reference sequence). The CDR3 bases are TGTGCCAGCACCTTAGGGGGTTCACCCCTCCACTTT. Its translation is CASTLGGSPLHF.

V is TRBV24-1 and J is TRBJ2-3, with D hard to call. Trimming stripped 2 bases from V and 5 bases from J, with 10 bases between. The CDR3 has 14 residues. Germline V lookup: CDR1 KGHDR, CDR2 SFDVKD. In DNA, the CDR3 is TGTGCCACCAGTGATTACAGCGAAGGAGATACGCAGTATTTT. Residues: CATSDYSEGDTQYF.

The chain is built from TRBV18 and TRBJ1-2; 9 nucleotides line up with TRBD1. V lost 3 bases to trimming and J lost 2 bases; unmatched junction nucleotides: 1. Germline CDR1 reads KGHSH; CDR2 reads LQKENI. The CDR3 covers 14 residues. CDR3 nucleotides: TGTGCCAGCTCACCCGGGACAGGGAACTATGGCTACACCTTC. This translates into CASSPGTGNYGYTF.

This clonotype occurred a few times. The rearrangement links TRBV4-1 to TRBJ2-1; D is ambiguous. This CDR3 contains 16 residues. Germline CDR1 reads MGHRA; CDR2 reads YSYEKL. Trimming took off 4 bases at V and 0 bases at J, with 13 bases between the two ends. The CDR3 sequence is CASSLGLESSYNEQFF. CDR3 nucleotides: TGCGCCAGCAGCCTTGGCTTGGAGAGCTCCTACAATGAGCAGTTCTTC.

In this sample, this clonotype turned up a few times. The chain recombines TRBV29-1 with TRBJ2-7; 9 bases are shared with TRBD1. CDR1 and CDR2 (germline): SQVTM, ANQGSEA. The CDR3 length is 12 residues. The J segment lost 5 bases and the V segment lost 7 bases, leaving 6 bases of the junction unmatched. The CDR3 DNA sequence: TGCAGCGCCGGACAGGGGATCCACGAGCAGTACTTC. As protein: CSAGQGIHEQYF.

This clonotype was detected ten times or more. V gene TRBV5-1 combines with J gene TRBJ1-3; D possibly corresponds to TRBD1 (5 bases). V was clipped by 0 bases and J by 2 bases, with 9 bases between them. This CDR3 is 15 amino acids long. CDR1 is SGHRS and CDR2 is YFSETQ in the germline V gene. The CDR3 DNA sequence: TGCGCCAGCAGCTTGGAGGGGTCCCCTGGAAACACCATATATTTT. Protein sequence: CASSLEGSPGNTIYF.

Ten or more counts support this clonotype. This rearrangement joins TRBV25-1 to TRBJ2-5, with D maybe TRBD2 (6 bases). Trimming pared 2 bases from V and 9 bases from J, leaving 19 bases between. From germline, CDR1 is MGHDK and CDR2 SYGVNS. There are 15 residues in the CDR3. The CDR3 DNA reads TGTGCCAGCAGTGAAAACGTGTTACAGCGGGTCGCCCAGTACTTC. It codes for CASSENVLQRVAQYF.

This clonotype showed up many times. The genes are TRBV20-1 and TRBJ2-1, with D possibly TRBD2 on 5 matching bases. The CDR3 has 13 amino acids. Germline loops: CDR1 DFQATT, CDR2 SNEGSKA (reference sequence). V lost 5 bases to trimming and J lost 2 bases, with 10 bases between them. As DNA, the CDR3 is TGCAGTGCTTCTCCCGGGGCCTACAATGAGCAGTTCTTC. It codes for CSASPGAYNEQFF.

The genes are TRBV4-2 and TRBJ1-5, with no clear D. Germline CDR1 is LGHNA and CDR2 is YNFKEQ. This CDR3 has 13 residues. Trimming took 0 bases from V and 10 from J, leaving 10 bases between them. In DNA, the CDR3 is TGTGCCAGCAGCCAAGACCAACGGGGTCCCCAGCATTTT. It codes for CASSQDQRGPQHF.

The chain recombines TRBV2 with TRBJ2-6; 7 bases map to TRBD1. CDR3 length: 16 amino acids. Germline V gene sequence: CDR1 SNHLY, CDR2 FYNNEI. Germline trimming cut 5 bases from V and 2 bases from J; bases unmatched to any gene: 6. The CDR3 here is CASSLPGTAGANVLTF. For the CDR3, the DNA is TGTGCCAGCAGTTTACCCGGGACAGCTGGGGCCAACGTCCTGACTTTC.

This clonotype was counted a few times. The chain joins TRBV3-1 to TRBJ1-2, with unresolved D. CDR3 length: 15 residues. Germline V gene sequence: CDR1 LGHDT, CDR2 YNNKEL (reference sequence). The V end lost 1 base, the J end lost 5 bases, and 14 bases lay between the germline ends. This CDR3 reads CASSQALAVPYGYTF. CDR3 DNA: TGTGCCAGCAGCCAAGCCCTGGCAGTTCCTTATGGCTACACCTTC.

The CDR3 DNA sequence: TGCAGTGCTAGATCCCACGAATACGAGCAGTACTTC. Translated, it gives CSARSHEYEQYF. This sequence joins TRBV20-1 and TRBJ2-7; D is unclear. From germline, CDR1 is DFQATT and CDR2 SNEGSKA (reference sequence). V lost 2 bases and J 4 bases, leaving 9 bases between the germline ends. The CDR3 length is 12 residues.

This clonotype was counted only a few times. V is TRBV5-1 and J is TRBJ2-7; D may be TRBD1 (6 bases). Germline V lookup: CDR1 SGHRS, CDR2 YFSETQ. Between the trimmed V and J ends, which lost 3 bases and 5 bases, there was a span of 9 bases. The CDR3 runs to 12 residues. CDR3 sequence reads: CASSYAGDEQYF. The CDR3, as DNA: TGCGCCAGCAGCTACGCAGGGGACGAGCAGTACTTC.

This chain uses TRBV11-1 with TRBJ1-5; D gene unclear. The CDR3 length is 17 residues. V lost 0 bases and J 1 base, leaving 13 bases between the germline ends. Germline V gene data show CDR1 as SGHAT and CDR2 as FQDESV (reference sequence). The CDR3 DNA sequence: TGTGCCAGCAGCTTAGCCCTCTGGACTTACAGCAATCAGCCCCAGCATTTT. Translating gives CASSLALWTYSNQPQHF.